These 9 T cell receptor beta chains came from one sample sequenced in a study of cytomegalovirus exposure and HLA in healthy donors. Use of 60 Vbeta and 13 Jbeta primers characterized the PCR. Profiled with immunoSEQ multiplex PCR; TCRdb holds only in-frame clones, not every one. The repertoire holds about 190,000 clones, with roughly 77% as singletons. Sequenced material: PBMCs. The source is a woman in her 30s in good health and CMV-seropositive.

The CDR3 coding sequence is TGTGCCTGGAGTCGCCGGGCTTTCTTT. Protein: CAWSRRAFF. The chain combines TRBV30 with TRBJ1-1, with D uncertain. The length of the CDR3 is 9 residues. Between the trimmed V and J ends, which lost 2 bases and 11 bases, there was a span of 6 bases. Germline assignment: CDR1 GTSNPN and CDR2 SVGIG (reference sequence).

This clone was seen more than once but under ten times. The rearrangement uses TRBV13 and TRBJ2-7; TRBD2 agrees at 9 bases. This CDR3 has 19 amino acids. The V gene's germline CDR1 is PRHDT and CDR2 FYEKMQ (reference sequence). The V and J ends lost 6 bases and 0 bases, in that order; junction bases with no gene match: 18. CDR3 sequence reads: CASRPEGPSGKDSSYEQYF. Here the CDR3 DNA reads TGTGCCAGCAGACCCGAGGGTCCTAGCGGGAAGGATAGCTCCTACGAGCAGTACTTC.

V usage is TRBV28 and J usage is TRBJ2-7; 12 nucleotides align to TRBD2. The CDR3 is 17 residues long. V was pared by 6 bases and J by 4 bases, with 13 bases of the junction left unmatched. Germline V lookup: CDR1 MDHEN, CDR2 SYDVKM. The CDR3 here is CASSLGLAGGPGYEQYF. The CDR3, as DNA: TGTGCCAGCAGCCTGGGGCTAGCGGGAGGGCCGGGTTACGAGCAGTACTTC.

Here the CDR3 reads CASSPLRFGTENTEAFF. As DNA, the CDR3 is TGTGCCAGCTCACCCCTTCGTTTCGGGACAGAGAACACTGAAGCTTTCTTT. V usage is TRBV18 and J usage is TRBJ1-1; 7 bases match TRBD1. The CDR3 totals 17 residues. CDR1 and CDR2 (germline): KGHSH, LQKENI. J gave up 1 base and V 3 bases, and 11 bases lay outside the gene matches.

The gene calls are TRBV19 and TRBJ2-5, with D perhaps TRBD2 (5 bases). From germline, CDR1 is LNHDA and CDR2 SQIVND (reference sequence). V shed 3 bases and J shed 5 bases, with 10 bases lying between them. This CDR3 contains 13 residues. The CDR3 loop is CASSIFSGETQYF. The CDR3 DNA is TGTGCCAGTAGTATTTTTTCGGGGGAGACCCAGTACTTC.

V and J are TRBV9 and TRBJ1-2, with a tentative D call TRBD1 (5 bases). This CDR3 has 13 amino acids. Trimming removed 3 bases at V and 3 bases at J, with 9 bases between. CDR1 SGDLS and CDR2 YYNGEE come from the germline V gene. CDR3 sequence: CASSGGGDYGYTF. The CDR3 region has the DNA TGTGCCAGCAGCGGGGGGGGAGACTATGGCTACACCTTC.

The chain joins TRBV5-1 to TRBJ2-2; 16 nucleotides align to TRBD2. The CDR3 extends over 17 amino acids. Trimming removed 5 bases from V and 2 bases from J; junction bases left unmatched: 3. Germline CDR1 is SGHRS and CDR2 is YFSETQ. The CDR3: CASRGTSGRANTGELFF. DNA for the CDR3: TGCGCCAGCAGAGGGACTAGCGGGAGGGCCAACACCGGGGAGCTGTTTTTT.

The V call is TRBV7-9, the J call TRBJ2-7; D not certain. Deletions cut 8 bases from V and 0 bases from J, with 8 bases between. This CDR3 has 12 residues. Germline V gene data show CDR1 as SEHNR and CDR2 as FQNEAQ (reference sequence). In DNA, the CDR3 is TGTGCCAGCGAGACACCCTCCTACGAGCAGTACTTC. It codes for CASETPSYEQYF.

The V gene is TRBV5-1, the J gene TRBJ2-1; 13 bases align to TRBD2. CDR1 and CDR2 from the germline V gene are SGHRS and YFSETQ. J lost 2 bases, V lost 1 base, and 3 bases had no gene match. This CDR3 is 17 amino acids long. The CDR3 here is CASSLKLAGGPYNEQFF. DNA for the CDR3: TGCGCCAGCAGCTTGAAACTAGCGGGAGGGCCCTACAATGAGCAGTTCTTC.